This T cell receptor beta chain was found in a study of Ad26.COV2.S vaccination and SARS-CoV-2 variants. Treatment reported: about 20 received Ad26.COV2.S at low or high dose, single or two shots; 5 received placebo; per-sample allocation not given. Each sample was drawn 63 days after the first injection (of vaccine or placebo). Aged 18-55 years, donor was enrolled in Boston in 2020. V shed 4 bases, J shed 4 bases, and the junction held 4 bases outside the gene matches. This CDR3 spans 14 amino acids. The germline CDR1 and CDR2 sequences are SGHNT and YYREEE (reference sequence). Clones were sequenced by immunoSEQ multiplex PCR, and TCRdb holds only the in-frame ones, with some missing. The sample includes around 400,000 clones, 89% of them seen just once.

The material sequenced was peripheral blood, taken in a trial of Ad26.COV2.S vaccine versus placebo. The J gene is TRBJ2-3, the V gene TRBV5-4; 9 nucleotides line up with TRBD1. The source is a person aged 18-65 years who received the Ad26.COV2.S COVID-19 vaccine or a placebo. The DNA for the CDR3 is TGTGCCAGCAGCGGGACAGGGAAAGCAGATACGCAGTATTTT. Residues: CASSGTGKADTQYF.